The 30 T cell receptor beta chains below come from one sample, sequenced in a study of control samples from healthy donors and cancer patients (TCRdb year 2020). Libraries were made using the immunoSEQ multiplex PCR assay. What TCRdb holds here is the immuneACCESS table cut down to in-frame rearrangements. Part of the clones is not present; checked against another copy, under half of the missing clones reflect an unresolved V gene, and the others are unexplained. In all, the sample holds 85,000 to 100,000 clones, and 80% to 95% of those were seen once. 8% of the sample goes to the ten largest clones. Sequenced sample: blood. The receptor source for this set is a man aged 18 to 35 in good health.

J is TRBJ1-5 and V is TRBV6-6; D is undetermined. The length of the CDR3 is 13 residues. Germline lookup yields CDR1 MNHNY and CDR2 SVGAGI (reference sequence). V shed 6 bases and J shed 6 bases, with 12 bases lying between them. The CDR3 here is CASRSSSAQPQHF. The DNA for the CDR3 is TGTGCCAGCAGGAGCAGTTCGGCTCAGCCCCAGCATTTT.

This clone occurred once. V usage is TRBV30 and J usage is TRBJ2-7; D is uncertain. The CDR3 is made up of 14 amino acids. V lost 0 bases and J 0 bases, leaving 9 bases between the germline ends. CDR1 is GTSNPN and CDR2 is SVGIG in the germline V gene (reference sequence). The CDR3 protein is CAWSVSRSSYEQYF. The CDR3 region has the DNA TGTGCCTGGAGTGTCAGCAGGAGCTCCTACGAGCAGTACTTC.

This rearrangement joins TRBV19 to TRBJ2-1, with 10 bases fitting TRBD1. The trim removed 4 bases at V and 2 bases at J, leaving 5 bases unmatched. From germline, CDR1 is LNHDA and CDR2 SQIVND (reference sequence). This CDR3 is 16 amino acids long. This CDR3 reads CASSSRQGAAYNEQFF. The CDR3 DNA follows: TGTGCCAGTAGTAGCCGACAGGGGGCCGCCTACAATGAGCAGTTCTTC.

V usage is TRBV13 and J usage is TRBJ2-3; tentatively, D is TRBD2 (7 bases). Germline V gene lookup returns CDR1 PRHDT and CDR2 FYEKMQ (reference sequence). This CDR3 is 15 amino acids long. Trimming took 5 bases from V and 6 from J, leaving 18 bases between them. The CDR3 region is CASSIKGGRGDTQYF. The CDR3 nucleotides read TGTGCCAGCAGCATAAAGGGGGGGCGAGGGGATACGCAGTATTTT.

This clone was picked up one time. CDR3 bases: TGCGCCAGCTCACTTTCGGCGGTTCCGAGAGAAGCTTTCTTT. Protein product: CASSLSAVPREAFF. This chain joins TRBV10-1 and TRBJ1-1; D is ambiguous. CDR1 is WNHNN, CDR2 SYGVQD, per germline (reference sequence). Trimming took 8 bases from V and 8 from J, leaving 21 bases between them. This CDR3 region has 14 residues.

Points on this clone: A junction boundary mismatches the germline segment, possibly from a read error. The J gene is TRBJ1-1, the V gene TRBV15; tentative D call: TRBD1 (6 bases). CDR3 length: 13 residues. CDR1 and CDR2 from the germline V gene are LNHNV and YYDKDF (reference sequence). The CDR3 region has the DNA TGTGCCACCAGCAGAGAGACAGGTTTCGAAGGTTTCTTT. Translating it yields CATSRETGFEGFF.

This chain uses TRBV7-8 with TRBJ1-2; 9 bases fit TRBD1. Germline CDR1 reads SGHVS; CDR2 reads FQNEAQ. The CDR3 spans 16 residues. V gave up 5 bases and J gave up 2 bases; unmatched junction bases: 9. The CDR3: CASSHGQGIQNYGYTF. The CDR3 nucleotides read TGTGCCAGCAGCCATGGACAGGGGATTCAAAACTATGGCTACACCTTC.

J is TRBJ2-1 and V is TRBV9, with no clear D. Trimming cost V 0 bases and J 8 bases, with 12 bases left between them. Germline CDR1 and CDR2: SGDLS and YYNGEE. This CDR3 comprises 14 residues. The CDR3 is CASSVGSSKDEQFF. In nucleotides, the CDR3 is TGTGCCAGCAGCGTAGGAAGTAGTAAGGATGAGCAGTTCTTC.

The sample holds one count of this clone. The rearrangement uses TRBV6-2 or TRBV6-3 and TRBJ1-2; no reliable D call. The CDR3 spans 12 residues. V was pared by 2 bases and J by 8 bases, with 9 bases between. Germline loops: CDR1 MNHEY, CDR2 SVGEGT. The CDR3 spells CASSYGLRGYTF. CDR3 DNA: TGTGCCAGCAGTTACGGATTGAGAGGCTACACCTTC.

CDR3 protein: CASTGFGNQPQHF. In DNA form, the CDR3 reads TGTGCCAGCACAGGGTTCGGCAATCAGCCCCAGCATTTT. The chain joins TRBV28 to TRBJ1-5; D perhaps matches TRBD1 (5 bases). The CDR3 consists of 13 residues. Germline CDR1 and CDR2: MDHEN and SYDVKM. Trimming took 7 bases from V and 2 from J, leaving 9 bases between them.

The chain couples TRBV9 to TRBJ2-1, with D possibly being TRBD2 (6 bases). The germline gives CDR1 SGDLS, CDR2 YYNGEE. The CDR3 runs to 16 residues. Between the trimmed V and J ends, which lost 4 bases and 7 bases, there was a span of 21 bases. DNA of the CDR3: TGTGCCAGCAGCACCACCCCGGGAGAGGGATTGAATGAGCAGTTCTTC. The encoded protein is CASSTTPGEGLNEQFF.

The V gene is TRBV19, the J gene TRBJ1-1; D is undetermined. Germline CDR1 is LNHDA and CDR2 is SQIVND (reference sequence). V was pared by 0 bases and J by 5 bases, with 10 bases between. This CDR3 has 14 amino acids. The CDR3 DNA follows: TGTGCCAGTAGTATAGAACGGGGTTATACTGAAGCTTTCTTT. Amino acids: CASSIERGYTEAFF.

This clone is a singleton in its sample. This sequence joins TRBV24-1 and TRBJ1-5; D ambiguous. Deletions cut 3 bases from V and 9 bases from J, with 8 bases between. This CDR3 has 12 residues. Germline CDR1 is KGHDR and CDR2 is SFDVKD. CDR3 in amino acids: CATSDQRGPQHF. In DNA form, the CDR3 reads TGTGCCACCAGTGATCAGCGGGGGCCCCAGCATTTT.

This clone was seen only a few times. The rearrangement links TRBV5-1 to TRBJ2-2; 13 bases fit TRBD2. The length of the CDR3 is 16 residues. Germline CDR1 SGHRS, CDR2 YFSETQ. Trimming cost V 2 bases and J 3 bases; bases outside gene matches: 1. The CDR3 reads CASSLGLAGDTGELFF. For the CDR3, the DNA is TGCGCCAGCAGCTTAGGACTAGCGGGGGACACCGGGGAGCTGTTTTTT.

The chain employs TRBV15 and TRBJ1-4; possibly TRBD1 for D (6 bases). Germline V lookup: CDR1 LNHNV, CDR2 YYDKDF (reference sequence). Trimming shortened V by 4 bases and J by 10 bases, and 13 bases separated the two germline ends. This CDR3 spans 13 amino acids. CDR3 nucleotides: TGTGCCACCAGCACAGAGACGACAGGAAAACTGTTTTTT. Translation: CATSTETTGKLFF.

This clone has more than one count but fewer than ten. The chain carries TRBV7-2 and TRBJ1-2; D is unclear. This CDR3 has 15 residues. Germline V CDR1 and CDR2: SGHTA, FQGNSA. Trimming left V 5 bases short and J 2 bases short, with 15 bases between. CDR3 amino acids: CASSPDTNRNYGYTF. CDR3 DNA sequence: TGTGCCAGCAGCCCCGACACCAATAGAAACTATGGCTACACCTTC.

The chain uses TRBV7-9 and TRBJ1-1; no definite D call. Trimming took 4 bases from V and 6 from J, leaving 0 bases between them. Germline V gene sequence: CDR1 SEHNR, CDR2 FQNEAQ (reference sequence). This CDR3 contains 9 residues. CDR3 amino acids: CASSSEAFF. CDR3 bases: TGTGCCAGCAGCTCTGAAGCTTTCTTT. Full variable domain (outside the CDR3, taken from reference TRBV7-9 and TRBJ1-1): DTGVSQNPRHKITKRGQNVTFRCDPISEHNRLYWYRQTLGQGPEFLTYFQNEAQLEKSRLLSDRFSAERPKGSFSTLEIQRTEQGDSAMYLCASSSEAFFGQGTRLTVV.

The CDR3 nucleotides are TGTGCCAGCAGCGCGGCGGACACCGGGGAGCTGTTTTTT. This encodes CASSAADTGELFF. This chain links TRBV9 with TRBJ2-2; D gene uncertain. The CDR3 spans 13 residues. The germline gives CDR1 SGDLS, CDR2 YYNGEE. The V end was cut by 3 bases, the J end by 3 bases, with 6 bases between.

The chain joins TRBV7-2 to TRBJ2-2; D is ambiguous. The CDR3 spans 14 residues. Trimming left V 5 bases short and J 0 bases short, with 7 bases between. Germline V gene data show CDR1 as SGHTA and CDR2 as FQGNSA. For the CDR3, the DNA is TGTGCCAGCAGCCTGGCTACGAACACCGGGGAGCTGTTTTTT. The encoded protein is CASSLATNTGELFF.

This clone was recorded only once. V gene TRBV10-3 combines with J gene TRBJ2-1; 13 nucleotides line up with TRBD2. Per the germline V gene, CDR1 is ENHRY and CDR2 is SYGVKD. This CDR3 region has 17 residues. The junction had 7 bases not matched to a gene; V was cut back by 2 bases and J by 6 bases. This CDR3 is CAISEQLLAGGSNEQFF. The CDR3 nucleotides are TGTGCCATCAGTGAGCAACTACTAGCGGGAGGGTCCAATGAGCAGTTCTTC.

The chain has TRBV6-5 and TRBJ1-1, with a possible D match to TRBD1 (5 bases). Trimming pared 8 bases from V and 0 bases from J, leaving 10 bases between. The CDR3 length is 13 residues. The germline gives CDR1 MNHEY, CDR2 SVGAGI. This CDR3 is CASSRGMNTEAFF. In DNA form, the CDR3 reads TGTGCCAGCTCCCGGGGCATGAACACTGAAGCTTTCTTT.

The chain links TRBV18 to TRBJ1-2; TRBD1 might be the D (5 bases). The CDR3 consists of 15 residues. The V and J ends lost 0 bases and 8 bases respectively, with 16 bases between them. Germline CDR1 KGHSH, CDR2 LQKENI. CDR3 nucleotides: TGTGCCAGCTCACCACCCACGACAGTGGAGGTCGGCTACACCTTC. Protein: CASSPPTTVEVGYTF.

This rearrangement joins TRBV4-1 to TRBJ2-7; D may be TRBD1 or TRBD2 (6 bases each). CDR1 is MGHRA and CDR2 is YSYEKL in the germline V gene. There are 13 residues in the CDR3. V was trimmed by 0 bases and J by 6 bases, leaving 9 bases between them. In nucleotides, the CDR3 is TGCGCCAGCAGCCAAGATAGGGGGGCCGAGCAGTACTTC. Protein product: CASSQDRGAEQYF.

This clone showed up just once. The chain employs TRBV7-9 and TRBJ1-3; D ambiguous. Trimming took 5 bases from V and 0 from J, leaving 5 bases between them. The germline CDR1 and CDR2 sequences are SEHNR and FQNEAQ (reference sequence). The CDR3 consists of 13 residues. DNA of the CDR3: TGTGCCAGCAGCGGCGACTCTGGAAACACCATATATTTT. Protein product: CASSGDSGNTIYF.

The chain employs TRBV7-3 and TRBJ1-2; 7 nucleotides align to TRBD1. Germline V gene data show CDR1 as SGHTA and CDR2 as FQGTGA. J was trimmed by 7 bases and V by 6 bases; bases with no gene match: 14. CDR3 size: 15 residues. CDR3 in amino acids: CASSHMGQGVRGYTF. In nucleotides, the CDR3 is TGTGCCAGCAGTCATATGGGGCAGGGGGTTCGTGGCTACACCTTC.

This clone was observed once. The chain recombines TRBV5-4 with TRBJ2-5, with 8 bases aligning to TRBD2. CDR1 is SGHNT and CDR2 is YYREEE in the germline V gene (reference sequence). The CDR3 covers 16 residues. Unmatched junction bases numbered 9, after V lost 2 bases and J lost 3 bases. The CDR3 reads CASSLGGGLMKETQYF. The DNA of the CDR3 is TGTGCCAGCAGCTTAGGCGGGGGGCTGATGAAAGAGACCCAGTACTTC.

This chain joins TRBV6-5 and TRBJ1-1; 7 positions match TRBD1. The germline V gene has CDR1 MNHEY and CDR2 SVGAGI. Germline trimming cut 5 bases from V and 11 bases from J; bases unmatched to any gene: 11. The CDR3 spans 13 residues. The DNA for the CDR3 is TGTGCCAGCAGTAAGCCCGGGACAGAAGAGGCTTTCTTT. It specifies CASSKPGTEEAFF.

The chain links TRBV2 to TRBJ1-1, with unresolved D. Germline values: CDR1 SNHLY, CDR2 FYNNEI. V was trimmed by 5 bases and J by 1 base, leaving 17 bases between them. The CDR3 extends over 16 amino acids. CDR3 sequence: CASSSLNSARNTEAFF. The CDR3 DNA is TGTGCCAGCAGTTCCCTAAACAGCGCCCGGAACACTGAAGCTTTCTTT.

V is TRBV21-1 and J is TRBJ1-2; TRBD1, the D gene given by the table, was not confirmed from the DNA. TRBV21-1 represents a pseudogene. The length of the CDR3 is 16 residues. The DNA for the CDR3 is TGTGCCATTCCAGTAGGACGGACACTTTCCCTCTATGGCTACACCTTC. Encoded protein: CAIPVGRTLSLYGYTF.

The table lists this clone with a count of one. The CDR3 DNA sequence: TGTGCCAGCAGCCCTCGGGACAGAGGAAATTCACCCCTCCACTTT. Translated, it gives CASSPRDRGNSPLHF. J is TRBJ1-6 and V is TRBV7-9, with 7 bases that match TRBD1. In germline, CDR1 is SEHNR, CDR2 FQNEAQ (reference sequence). The CDR3 runs to 15 residues. Trimming took 5 bases from V and 7 from J; bases not matched to a gene: 8.